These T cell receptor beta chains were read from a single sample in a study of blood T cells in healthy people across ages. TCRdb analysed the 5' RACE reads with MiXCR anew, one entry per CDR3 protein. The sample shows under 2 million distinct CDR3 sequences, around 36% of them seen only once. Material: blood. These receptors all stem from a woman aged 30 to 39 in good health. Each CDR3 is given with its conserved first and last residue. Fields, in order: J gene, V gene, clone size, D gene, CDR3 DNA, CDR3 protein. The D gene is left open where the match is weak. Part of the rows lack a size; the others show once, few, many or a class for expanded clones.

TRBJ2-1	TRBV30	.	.	TGTGCCTGGAGTACCGGGGTTGAGCAGTTCTTC	CAWSTGVEQFF
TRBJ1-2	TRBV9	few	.	TGTGCCGGCAGCCCTGGGGGGGGCGGCTACACCTTC	CAGSPGGGGYTF
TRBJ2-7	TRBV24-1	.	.	TGTGCCACCAGTGATCGAGACAGCTCCGAGCAGTACTTC	CATSDRDSSEQYF
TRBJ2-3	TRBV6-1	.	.	TGTGCCAGCAGTGATCGGGGCACATGGCCTTACACAGATACGCAGTATTTT	CASSDRGTWPYTDTQYF
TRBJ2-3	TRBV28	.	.	TGTGCCAGCAGTTTGGATAGTTTAGCGGAAGAATATAACACGGATACGCAGTATTTT	CASSLDSLAEEYNTDTQYF
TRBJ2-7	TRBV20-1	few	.	TGCAGTGCTAGAGAAGGCGGGGACTACGAGCAGTACTTC	CSAREGGDYEQYF
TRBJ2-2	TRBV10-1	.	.	TGCGCCAGCAGTCGATCAGGAGGGCCCCCGGAGCTGTTTTTT	CASSRSGGPPELFF
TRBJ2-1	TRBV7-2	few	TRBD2	TGTGCCAGCAGCCCCCGGGGGGGCCGTTGGAATGAGCAGTTCTTC	CASSPRGGRWNEQFF
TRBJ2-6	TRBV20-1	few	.	TGCAGTGCTAGAGTAGGGGGGGGGGCCAACGTCCTGACTTTC	CSARVGGGANVLTF
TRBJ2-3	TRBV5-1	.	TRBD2	TGCGCCAGCAGCCCGGGACTAGCGGGGGGGCTCGGCACAGATACGCAGTATTTT	CASSPGLAGGLGTDTQYF
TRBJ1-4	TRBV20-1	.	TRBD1	TGCAGTGCAATAATTAGACAGGGAGTTAATGAAAAACTGTTTTTT	CSAIIRQGVNEKLFF
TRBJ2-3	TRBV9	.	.	TGTGCCAGCAGCGTAGACGGGGGAGAGACAGATACGCAGTATTTT	CASSVDGGETDTQYF
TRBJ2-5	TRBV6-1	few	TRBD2	TGTGCCAGCAGCCCAGCGGGACTAGCGGGAACAGAGACCCAGTACTTC	CASSPAGLAGTETQYF
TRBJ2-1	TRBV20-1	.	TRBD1	TGCAGTGCTCCCCCAGGGACAGGGTACCACAATGAGCAGTTCTTC	CSAPPGTGYHNEQFF
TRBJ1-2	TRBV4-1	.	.	TGCGCCAGCAGCCAAGAGCAGGTATCAGAAAGTGAAGGCTACACCTTC	CASSQEQVSESEGYTF
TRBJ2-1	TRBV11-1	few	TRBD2	TGTGCCAGCAGCCCCGATCGGACTAGTGGGGACAATGAGCAGTTCTTC	CASSPDRTSGDNEQFF
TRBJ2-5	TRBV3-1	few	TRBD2	TGTGCCAGCAAGGCGGGGGGGGAAGAGACCCAGTACTTC	CASKAGGEETQYF
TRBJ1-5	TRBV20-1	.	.	TGCAGTACCAGTTACGAGTATAGCAATCAGCCCCAGCATTTT	CSTSYEYSNQPQHF
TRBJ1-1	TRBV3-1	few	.	TGTGCCAGCAGCCTCCCCAGTAGGAACACTGAAGCTTTCTTT	CASSLPSRNTEAFF
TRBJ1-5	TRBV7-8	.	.	TGTGCCAGCAGCTTAGGGCATAGACCGAATCAGCCCCAGCATTTT	CASSLGHRPNQPQHF
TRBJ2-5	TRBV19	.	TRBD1	TGTGCCAGTAGTTTGGACAGGGGAGGCCAAGAGACCCAGTACTTC	CASSLDRGGQETQYF
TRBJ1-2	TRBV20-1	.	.	TGCAGTGCTAGAGGCCCCGCGAATGGCTACACCTTC	CSARGPANGYTF